This passage covers 10 T cell receptor beta chains from one sample sequenced in a study of T cell clonality in common variable immunodeficiency. The table came from immunoSEQ multiplex PCR; TCRdb's copy has only in-frame clones and leaves some out. Altogether about 42,000 clones were found in the sample, and no singletons occur. Sample: peripheral blood mononuclear cells. The source of these receptors is a person aged 18 to 75 in good health.

Many counts were recorded for this clone. The read halts 3 residues ahead of the CDR3 end, with the missing end drawn from the germline J gene. The chain uses TRBV3-1 (or the pseudogene TRBV3-2) and TRBJ2-5; 13 nucleotides line up with TRBD2. The CDR3 covers 15 residues. V was clipped by 2 bases and J by 5 bases; unmatched bases: 2. The germline gives CDR1 LGHDT, CDR2 YNNKEL (reference sequence). Incomplete CDR3 DNA: TGTGCCAGCAGCCAACAGACTAGCGGGGGGGAGACC. This gives the protein CASSQQTSGGET. The full CDR3 reads CASSQQTSGGETQYF.

Ten or more counts support this clone. The read stops 3 residues short of the end of the CDR3; the missing end is completed from the germline J gene. The rearrangement joins TRBV19 to TRBJ2-2, with a possible D match to TRBD1 (5 bases). With 6 bases removed from V and 4 bases from J, the gap between germline ends came to 9 bases. The germline gives CDR1 LNHDA, CDR2 SQIVND (reference sequence). The CDR3 has 13 amino acids. The DNA read from the CDR3 is TGTGCCAGTAGCGATAGGGGCACCGGGGAG. It translates to CASSDRGTGE. The CDR3 reads in full as CASSDRGTGELFF.

This clone came up many times. The CDR3 extends 3 residues past the end of the read, so its final part is completed from the germline J gene. This chain links TRBV20-1 with TRBJ2-5, with 12 bases aligning to TRBD2. The germline V gene encodes CDR1 DFQATT and CDR2 SNEGSKA (reference sequence). V shed 0 bases and J 3 bases; nucleotides not matched to a gene: 14. CDR3 length: 19 residues. The CDR3 protein is CSARDIRTSGKARKETQYF. The sequenced CDR3 bases are TGCAGTGCTAGAGACATAAGGACTAGCGGGAAAGCAAGGAAAGAGACC.

This clone was detected a few times. An end of the junction differs from the germline gene, which may be a read error. The CDR3 end lies 3 residues beyond the end of the read and is filled in from the germline J gene. The chain carries TRBV5-1 and TRBJ1-2, with TRBD1 as a possible D gene (5 bases). From germline, CDR1 is SGHRS and CDR2 YFSETQ. The CDR3 is 16 amino acids. CDR3 DNA (partial): TGCGCCAGCAGCTTTGGGCGGCGCACGAGGGACTATGGA. Translation: CASSFGRRTRDYG. The CDR3 reads in full as CASSFGRRTRDYGYTF. Supplemented by reference TRBV5-1 and TRBJ1-2, the full variable domain reads KAGVTQTPRYLIKTRGQQVTLSCSPISGHRSVSWYQQTPGQGLQFLFEYFSETQRNKGNFPGRFSGRQFSNSRSEMNVSTLELGDSALYLCASSFGRRTRDYGYTFGSGTRLTVV.

This clone was counted a few times. Read sequence stops 3 residues before the CDR3 end, and the germline J gene provides the missing end. The V call is TRBV19, the J call TRBJ2-2; D is unresolved. The V end lost 6 bases, the J end lost 7 bases, and 6 bases lay between the germline ends. The CDR3 runs to 11 residues. Germline CDR1 reads LNHDA; CDR2 reads SQIVND (reference sequence). The CDR3: CASSRNGELFF. The covered CDR3 bases are TGTGCCAGTAGCAGAAACGGGGAG.

In this sample, this clone turned up many times. The CDR3 protein is CASTIDIALAGGTDTQYF. The sequenced CDR3 bases are TGTGCCAGCACGATTGATATAGCTTTGGCGGGGGGCACAGATACG. V and J are TRBV2 and TRBJ2-3; 7 bases match TRBD2. The missing CDR3 end, 3 residues past where the read stops, is filled in from the germline J gene. The ends lost 7 bases at V and 1 base at J; junction bases unmatched: 17. Germline CDR1 and CDR2: SNHLY and FYNNEI. This CDR3 is built from 18 residues.

This clone was seen ten or more times. The read ends 3 residues before the CDR3 terminus; that terminus is restored from the germline J gene. V gene TRBV14 combines with J gene TRBJ2-2; 12 bases are shared with TRBD2. The CDR3 sequence is 19 residues long. Unmatched junction bases numbered 17, after V lost 8 bases and J lost 4 bases. Germline V CDR1 and CDR2: SGHDN, FVKESK. The covered CDR3 bases are TGTGCCAGCGATGAAGCGGCAAGACTAGCGGGGGAGAGCACCGGGGAG. Its translation: CASDEAARLAGESTGE. From start to end, the CDR3 is CASDEAARLAGESTGELFF.

There are many counts of this clone. The read comes to an end 3 residues before the CDR3 does, leaving the germline J gene to fill in the end. V is TRBV10-1 and J is TRBJ1-2; D call uncertain. Trimming removed 8 bases from V and 1 base from J, with 14 bases in between. This CDR3 is built from 14 residues. Germline lookup yields CDR1 WNHNN and CDR2 SYGVQD (reference sequence). The CDR3 loop is CASVDMGNNYGYTF. The sequenced part of the CDR3 DNA is TGCGCCAGCGTAGATATGGGCAATAACTATGGC.

This clone showed up many times. The CDR3 sequence is CSAYKTRQGYGTDTQYF. CDR3 DNA, as far as it was read: TGCAGTGCTTATAAGACCCGACAGGGGTACGGCACAGATACG. This rearrangement joins TRBV20-1 to TRBJ2-3; 8 bases match TRBD1. The read stops 3 residues short of the end of the CDR3; the missing end is completed from the germline J gene. This CDR3 is 17 amino acids long. Looked up from germline, CDR1 is DFQATT and CDR2 is SNEGSKA (reference sequence). V dropped 5 bases and J dropped 1; count of bases not matched to a gene: 14.

In its sample, this clone was seen many times. The read falls 3 residues short of the CDR3 end, and the missing part is taken from the germline J gene. The J gene is TRBJ2-7, the V gene TRBV5-4; D unclear. Germline lookup yields CDR1 SGHNT and CDR2 YYREEE (reference sequence). V lost 0 bases and J 0 bases, leaving 13 bases between the germline ends. The CDR3 spans 16 residues. The chain's CDR3 is CASSLEWNRSSYEQYF. CDR3 DNA (partial): TGTGCCAGCAGCTTGGAGTGGAACAGAAGCTCCTACGAG.